This entry features one T cell receptor (beta chain) sequence. The antigen is not known. These data belong to a study of cytomegalovirus exposure and HLA in healthy donors. Study results and limitations: Being productive about 90% or about 30% of the time was typical of most TCR beta V segments in an earlier analysis. A later analysis showed HLA-associated TCR beta chains outstripping equally common others in clonal expansion.

A multiplex PCR was run with 60 Vbeta primers and 13 Jbeta primers. Using immunoSEQ multiplex PCR, the repertoire was profiled, and TCRdb retains in-frame clones only, with some absent. Among 55,000 to 65,000 clones listed, roughly 90% were seen once. The CDR3 contains 14 residues. Germline loops: CDR1 SGHDT, CDR2 YYEEEE. Trimming took 1 base from V and 10 from J; bases not matched to a gene: 6. The study sampled nominally healthy donors, though unrecorded immune exposures were likely. Sequences were obtained from PBMCs. This clonotype was sampled from a man aged 25 to 40 in good health and CMV-seropositive. The chain combines TRBV5-6 with TRBJ1-4, with TRBD1 matching 8 bases. CDR3 in DNA: TGTGCCAGCAGCTTGTACGAACAGGGGGGAAAACTGTTTTTT. Protein product: CASSLYEQGGKLFF. The full variable domain, with the rest looked up from reference TRBV5-6 and TRBJ1-4, is DAGVTQSPTHLIKTRGQQVTLRCSPKSGHDTVSWYQQALGQGPQFIFQYYEEEERQRGNFPDRFSGHQFPNYSSELNVNALLLGDSALYLCASSLYEQGGKLFFGSGTQLSVL.